The 14 T cell receptor beta chains in this list originate from one sample, sequenced in a study of shared clonotypes between healthy human individuals (dated by TCRdb to 2020 to 2022). The protocol used for the library was the immunoSEQ multiplex PCR assay. Drawn from immuneACCESS, this table holds only the in-frame rearrangements with V and J called that TCRdb kept. Clones are partly lost; checked studies trace under half to an unresolved V gene and leave the rest unexplained. Recorded for this sample are over 400,000 clones; 95% to 97% of them occurred a single time. The ten largest clonotypes hold about 0.068% of the sample. What was sequenced was naive CD4+ T cells sorted from blood. What the cell subset or site label conveys for this sample: CD45RA+ positively selected. These TCRs come from a woman in her twenties or thirties in good health.

CDR3 sequence reads: CASSSGTVYEQYF. As DNA, the CDR3 is TGTGCCAGCAGCTCCGGGACAGTCTACGAGCAGTACTTC. The rearrangement links TRBV7-2 to TRBJ2-7; TRBD1 matches 7 bases. CDR3 length: 13 residues. Germline-derived CDR1 and CDR2 are SGHTA and FQGNSA. Unmatched junction bases numbered 3, after V lost 4 bases and J lost 3 bases.

This chain connects TRBV2 to TRBJ1-1; no firm D call. The germline V gene encodes CDR1 SNHLY and CDR2 FYNNEI. The germline V and J ends were trimmed by 5 bases and 2 bases, with 15 bases remaining between them. The CDR3 contains 15 residues. The chain's CDR3 is CASSLDGNLNTEAFF. The CDR3 region has the DNA TGTGCCAGCAGTCTGGACGGGAACCTAAACACTGAAGCTTTCTTT.

CDR3 amino acids: CASSSVVGGHEQFF. The CDR3 nucleotides read TGTGCCAGCAGCTCAGTGGTGGGAGGCCATGAGCAGTTCTTC. The rearrangement links TRBV11-3 to TRBJ2-1, with D perhaps matching TRBD2 (6 bases). V lost 4 bases, J lost 8 bases, and 15 bases lay in between. The CDR3 runs to 14 residues. The V gene's germline CDR1 is SGHNT and CDR2 YENEEA.

V is TRBV28 and J is TRBJ2-3; D uncertain. CDR3 length: 13 amino acids. Germline CDR1 reads MDHEN; CDR2 reads SYDVKM. Between the trimmed V and J ends, which lost 3 bases and 6 bases, there was a span of 10 bases. The chain's CDR3 is CASSLAGADTQYF. The CDR3 nucleotides are TGTGCCAGCAGTTTGGCCGGCGCCGATACGCAGTATTTT.

The rearrangement joins TRBV2 to TRBJ2-7, with D perhaps matching TRBD1 or TRBD2 (6 bases each). CDR1 is SNHLY and CDR2 is FYNNEI in the germline V gene. The CDR3 sequence is 11 residues long. In nucleotides, the CDR3 is TGTGCGGGGGGCAGGGCCTACGAGCAGTACTTC. Translation: CAGGRAYEQYF.

V and J are TRBV9 and TRBJ2-7, with no clear D. This CDR3 spans 15 amino acids. In germline, CDR1 is SGDLS, CDR2 YYNGEE. Trimming cost V 0 bases and J 3 bases, with 13 bases left between them. Here the CDR3 DNA reads TGTGCCAGCAGCGTAGAACGCCAAAGGGTCTACGAGCAGTACTTC. This gives the protein CASSVERQRVYEQYF. Looking up the rest from reference TRBV9 and TRBJ2-7 gives the full variable domain: DSGVTQTPKHLITATGQRVTLRCSPRSGDLSVYWYQQSLDQGLQFLIQYYNGEERAKGNILERFSAQQFPDLHSELNLSSLELGDSALYFCASSVERQRVYEQYFGPGTRLTVT.

This rearrangement joins TRBV10-2 to TRBJ2-7; 8 positions agree with TRBD2. The junction had 10 bases not matched to a gene; V was cut back by 0 bases and J by 0 bases. The CDR3 extends over 18 amino acids. Germline V gene data show CDR1 as WSHSY and CDR2 as SAAADI. CDR3 residues: CASSESIVHSGSSYEQYF. CDR3 in DNA: TGCGCCAGCAGTGAGTCGATCGTCCACAGCGGGAGCTCCTACGAGCAGTACTTC.

This chain connects TRBV6-1 to TRBJ1-5; weak D call: TRBD1 (6 bases). There are 17 residues in the CDR3. V lost 5 bases and J lost 2, with 19 bases in between. CDR1 is MNHNS and CDR2 is SASEGT in the germline V gene. CDR3 nucleotides: TGTGCCAGCAGTAAAGGCGGGGGGCCCCGTGGCAATCAGCCCCAGCATTTT. Encoded protein: CASSKGGGPRGNQPQHF.

The gene calls are TRBV28 and TRBJ2-7; TRBD1 matches at 9 bases. V was pared by 5 bases and J by 4 bases, with 6 bases of the junction left unmatched. In germline, CDR1 is MDHEN, CDR2 SYDVKM. This CDR3 comprises 14 residues. CDR3 nucleotide sequence: TGTGCCAGCAGTGCCGGGACAGGGTTGTACGAGCAGTACTTC. Its protein is CASSAGTGLYEQYF.

This clone was picked up one time. The chain couples TRBV11-2 to TRBJ2-1; D possibly corresponds to TRBD1 (5 bases). V was shortened by 6 bases and J by 5 bases, with 23 bases between the two germline ends. This CDR3 is built from 17 residues. Germline CDR1 SGHAT, CDR2 FQNNGV. This CDR3 is CASRAQWMGKGNNEQFF. CDR3 bases: TGTGCCAGCAGAGCCCAGTGGATGGGAAAGGGGAACAATGAGCAGTTCTTC.

J is TRBJ1-1 and V is TRBV6-5; possibly TRBD1 for D (5 bases). The ends were cut back, 0 bases at V and 10 bases at J, with 15 bases in the middle. Germline lookup yields CDR1 MNHEY and CDR2 SVGAGI. This CDR3 is 14 amino acids long. CDR3 coding DNA: TGTGCCAGCAGTTACTCGGGACTAACCGGTGGAGCTTTCTTT. This codes for CASSYSGLTGGAFF.

This sequence joins TRBV10-3 and TRBJ2-6, with 12 bases identical to TRBD1. The CDR3 contains 17 residues. J was trimmed by 0 bases and V by 7 bases; bases with no gene match: 4. CDR1 is ENHRY, CDR2 SYGVKD, per germline. The CDR3 protein is CAINPGQGASGANVLTF. In nucleotides, the CDR3 is TGTGCCATCAACCCGGGACAGGGGGCCTCTGGGGCCAACGTCCTGACTTTC.

The chain carries TRBV6-6 and TRBJ1-1, with D possibly matching TRBD1 (5 bases). V lost 6 bases and J 0 bases, leaving 11 bases between the germline ends. The length of the CDR3 is 14 residues. From germline, CDR1 is MNHNY and CDR2 SVGAGI (reference sequence). In DNA form, the CDR3 reads TGTGCCAGCAGAGGGGACCCCATGAACACTGAAGCTTTCTTT. Protein: CASRGDPMNTEAFF.

The chain links TRBV19 to TRBJ2-1; 11 bases agree with TRBD2. The junction had 3 bases not matched to a gene; V was cut back by 5 bases and J by 9 bases. CDR3 length: 13 amino acids. Germline V gene data show CDR1 as LNHDA and CDR2 as SQIVND (reference sequence). For the CDR3, the DNA is TGTGCCAGTAGTGGGACTAGCGGAAGTGAGCAGTTCTTC. It translates to CASSGTSGSEQFF.